This TCR beta chain was identified during a study of cytomegalovirus exposure and HLA in healthy donors (dated by TCRdb to 2015 to 2018). Some background on the complete study: An earlier analysis of under 600 of the donors reported 250 to 300 Gb of sequence data and 100 million to 140 million unique TCR beta sequences from about 200 million T cells. In an earlier analysis of several hundred of the donors, high-throughput TCR beta sequencing was used to judge whether each TCR beta V gene segment behaved as functional or pseudogenic. Class I and class II HLA loci were covered by the typing at four-digit resolution. An early release covering just under 650 HLA-typed donors comprised about 310 gigabases of sequencing data and 85 million or so unique TCR sequences. A later genetic analysis used genome-wide SNP genotypes for 398 of the 666 donors, treating that subset as a discovery cohort. High-throughput TCR immunosequencing, statistical association of individual TCRs with disease status, and machine learning were combined to predict cytomegalovirus infection status. Among the roughly 400 genotyped donors, around 81% belonged to the genetic ancestry cluster associated with self-reported Caucasian donors. The T cell repertoires of under 700 subjects were profiled by immunosequencing and related to cytomegalovirus serostatus. The number of donors typed differed by locus, with about 629-630 for A, B, C, DRB1 and DQB1, 522 for DQA1, about 610 for DPA1, and some 440 for DPB1. All discovery cohort repertoires had been generated on a single sequencing platform. Along with the approximately 700-subject first cohort, a separate validation cohort of roughly 110 different subjects was used. Among roughly 400 genotyped donors of the cohort, an average of approximately 220,000 unique TCR beta nucleotide sequences was sequenced per donor, of which about 19% were non-productive. A later analysis re-examined previously published TCR beta repertoires from 610 or so donors and added high-resolution HLA genotyping to investigate patterns of TCR occurrence. Donor age, sex, ethnicity and CMV serostatus were compiled together with the repertoire data. The study aimed to test whether cataloging public T cell receptors could reveal signatures of past pathogen exposure. Because of strong linkage in the cohort, a few DR-DQ haplotypes were treated as single units for association and clustering. Rather than using new phenotypic data, the later analysis identified candidate immune exposures from TCR beta sequences and from how often those sequences occurred across donors.

This clone showed up just once. Its cognate antigen has yet to be identified. No qualities accompany the bases; no much larger clone lies one base away. The cohort was made up of 500 to 850 healthy bone marrow donors. All cohort members were sampled while nominally healthy, although unrecorded immune exposures were likely present. The donor tested CMV seropositive and was one of the 289 seropositive cohort members. Every donor gave a peripheral blood sample, and the peripheral blood mononuclear cells from that sample were used for TCR beta sequencing. The Qiagen DNeasy Blood Extraction Kit was used to extract genomic DNA from the blood cell samples. The library was made by the immunoSEQ multiplex PCR assay. For the multiplex PCR, a mixture combining 60 forward primers for TCR Vbeta segments and 13 reverse primers for TCR Jbeta segments was used. A multiplex PCR assay on genomic DNA amplified the CDR3 region of rearranged TCR beta genes. Amplified TCR beta libraries were sequenced as 87-base-pair reads on the Illumina HiSeq System. Regarding the original processing steps: Across the roughly 600 repertoires, a later analysis counted tens of millions of unique TCR beta chains, 8.5 million to 12 million of which were shared by at least two donors. To remove PCR and sequencing errors, raw reads were error-corrected and collapsed into unique sequences using a nearest-neighbor algorithm that merged closely related sequences. V, D and J gene segments were assigned by aligning CDR3 sequences to IMGT reference sequences. For a sequence to be retained, a match of at least six nucleotides was required to both a V gene segment and a J gene segment. A rearrangement counted as productive if the CDR3 had no stop codons and remained in frame with V and J, and every other rearrangement counted as non-productive. Following IMGT convention, CDR3 was defined as the stretch from the second conserved V-encoded cysteine up to the conserved J-encoded phenylalanine. The earlier analysis of a few hundred of the donors excluded any sequence lacking an unambiguous match to a single V gene segment. In an earlier analysis of approximately 550 of the donors, V segments were called functional above 56.7% productive rearrangements and were called segregating when the between-donor standard deviation exceeded 5%. A statistical classification framework was built for diagnosing cytomegalovirus status from the catalog of TCR beta chain sequences. In a later analysis, TCR nucleotide sequences were compared against IMGT/GENE-DB human TR gene sequences so that V and J genes could be assigned. Using the TCRdist pipeline, a later analysis assigned CDR3 sequences along with most-parsimonious VDJ recombination scenarios. In a later analysis, every TCR beta chain was defined by the combination of its CDR3 amino acid sequence and its V-gene family, and reads without a unique V-gene family were dropped. In a later analysis, several hundred highly shared, low-generation-probability nucleotide sequences were removed to address suspected cross-contamination and a sequencing artifact. In a later analysis, a clonal expansion index for each public chain was calculated from normalized within-repertoire ranks of inferred template counts. Generation probabilities in a later analysis came from a VDJ recombination model fitted to out-of-frame rearrangements, and those results were checked against IGoR. In a later analysis, hypergeometric tests were used to score TCR-TCR, TCR-HLA and TCR-CMV co-occurrence, with a repertoire-size bias correction applied to TCR pairs. To estimate false discovery rates, a later analysis permuted the HLA or CMV assignments 20 times. In a later analysis, co-occurring TCRs were grouped using DBSCAN, and TCRdist sequence similarity was added for clustering within HLA-allele-positive subsets. Repertoires with fewer than 30,000 or more than 120,000 public chains, plus five repertoires with anomalous nucleotide sharing, were excluded from co-occurrence clustering. TCRdb mirrors the immuneACCESS table, restricted to in-frame sequences. Some clones are absent from its copies; in checked studies, under half trace to an unresolved V gene, and the reason for the others is unknown. V and J calls plus clone size are reproduced from that table; the DNA served to infer D and trimming. The sample profile shows some 150,000 clones; about 80% of them were found once. Clones ranked in the top ten supply about a tenth of the sample.

Study-wide findings and limitations: In an earlier analysis of approximately 590 of the donors, most TCR beta V segments appeared in productive rearrangements about 87% or about 30% of the time, broadly matching IMGT annotations. Only TCR beta chains were sequenced in this cohort, and the absence of alpha or paired-chain data limited detectable features. A further reported finding was that TCR beta sequences accurately predicted the HLA-A and HLA-B alleles for most subjects in the first cohort. An association between a missense DCLRE1C variant and V-gene and J-gene trimming of TCR beta chains was found in a later genetic analysis and replicated in an independent cohort. Assigning TCR associations to individual alleles was difficult when HLA alleles, especially DR and DQ, strongly co-occurred. Cytomegalovirus status was reported to be diagnosed by the classifier with high specificity and sensitivity in both the original and validation cohorts. Because counts were too low, some 17 rarely observed V segments, including chromosome 9 orphons, were excluded from the earlier analysis of under 650 of the donors. Linkage disequilibrium might explain the correlated functional status among segregating V segments, but an unknown experimental factor could not be ruled out. A total of 164 TCR beta chains were listed by the study as associated with cytomegalovirus. A later analysis found that HLA-associated TCR beta chains were more clonally expanded and had lower generation probabilities than equally common non-associated chains. A cluster of highly shared sequence variants was judged likely to be a technical artifact of the sequencing pipeline. It was suggested by the authors that the approach could potentially be generalized to other disease states and immunological phenotypes. According to a later analysis, TCR association rates differed among HLA loci, with DRB1 alleles showing the most associated TCRs and HLA-C alleles showing the fewest. At a false discovery rate of 0.05, a later analysis linked approximately 18,000 TCR beta sequences to specific HLA alleles. In vitro tests confirmed that a few of the cytomegalovirus-associated TCR beta chains recognize cytomegalovirus antigens. Because some donors lacked HLA typing at each locus, the association tests relied only on the typed subset. CMV serostatus was the only immune exposure information available for the cohort. Most CMV-associated TCR beta chains appeared to be HLA-restricted in a later analysis, and the HLA associations seemed to be driven largely by CMV exposure. In a later analysis, several top co-occurrence clusters were reported to appear linked to parvovirus B19, influenza, CMV and Epstein-Barr virus. Most TCR sequences were seen in very few donors, while some public TCRs were found in many individuals. The presence/absence analyses assumed that sequencing depth was roughly uniform across donors, and that assumption may not be true. In a later genetic analysis, fewer N-insertions in productive TCRs were reported among donors in an Asian-associated ancestry cluster than the roughly 700-donor mean.

The specimen sequenced was PBMCs. This sequence originates from a man in his late teens or twenties in good health and CMV-seropositive.

The CDR3 has the sequence CASSLLQDRWNGYTF. Read as DNA, the sequence is TGTGCCAGCAGCTTGCTGCAGGACAGGTGGAACGGCTACACCTTC. The chain is made from TRBV5-6 and TRBJ1-2, and TRBD1 matches 7 of the central bases. V is pruned by 1 base and J by 8 bases, leaving 11 bases of the junction without a gene match. Taken from cysteine to phenylalanine, the CDR3 has 15 residues. The entry retains the CDR3 DNA only, 45 bases that are in frame from base 1. In the germline V gene, CDR1 corresponds to SGHDT and CDR2 to YYEEEE.